The 27 T cell receptor beta chains in this list originate from one sample, sequenced in a study of regulatory T cells in long-lasting Graves disease. Building the TCR beta libraries relied on iRepertoire HTBI primers, and CDR3 regions underwent Arm-PCR. TCRdb fed the multiplex PCR reads into MiXCR, producing one record per CDR3 protein. Here the sample spans hundreds of thousands of distinct CDR3 sequences, roughly a sixth being singletons. Time point given: newly diagnosed GD, antithyroid drugs for less than 3 months. Extracted PBMC RNA gave rise to the TCR library. This specimen was peripheral blood mononuclear cells (PBMCs), taken at new diagnosis, from a patient treated with antithyroid drugs. All receptors come from a female donor with Graves disease.

Ten or more counts support this clonotype. The chain recombines TRBV6-2 or TRBV6-3 with TRBJ2-1; D gene ambiguous. The J call may be incorrect, as the DNA end agrees better with TRBJ2-5. The V gene's germline CDR1 is MNHEY and CDR2 SVGEGT. This CDR3 is built from 13 residues. The DNA for the CDR3 is TGTGCCAGCAGTCCCCTGGGGAAAGAGACCCAGTACTTC. Its translation is CASSPLGKETQYF.

This clonotype was seen ten or more times. This rearrangement joins TRBV28 to TRBJ1-3; D ambiguous. The V end lost 10 bases, the J end lost 3 bases, and 16 bases lay between the germline ends. CDR3 length: 14 amino acids. CDR1 MDHEN and CDR2 SYDVKM come from the germline V gene. The CDR3 sequence is CATKPRLGGNTIYF. The DNA for the CDR3 is TGTGCCACCAAGCCCCGGTTGGGTGGAAACACCATATATTTT.

This clonotype was counted a few times. V and J are TRBV29-1 and TRBJ2-2, with 8 positions matching TRBD2. The germline V gene has CDR1 SQVTM and CDR2 ANQGSEA. V was pared by 8 bases and J by 3 bases, with 11 bases of the junction left unmatched. The CDR3 runs to 15 residues. The CDR3 loop is CSMVPGTSDTGELFF. CDR3 DNA sequence: TGCAGCATGGTTCCCGGGACTAGTGACACCGGGGAGCTGTTTTTT.

The table lists this clonotype with many counts. CDR3 DNA: TGCAGTGCTCGGGCGGGGGGGCGCACCAACGAGCAGTACTTC. Translating it yields CSARAGGRTNEQYF. The rearrangement joins TRBV20-1 to TRBJ2-7; TRBD2 agrees at 9 bases. This CDR3 has 14 residues. Germline V gene data show CDR1 as DFQATT and CDR2 as SNEGSKA (reference sequence). Trimming at V came to 5 bases and at J to 5 bases, leaving 10 bases not matched to a gene.

This clonotype occurred a few times. The chain combines TRBV20-1 with TRBJ1-5; TRBD1 is a possible D gene (5 bases). CDR1 and CDR2 (germline): DFQATT, SNEGSKA (reference sequence). The ends were cut back, 3 bases at V and 7 bases at J, with 16 bases in the middle. The CDR3 totals 14 residues. CDR3 nucleotides: TGCAGTGCTAGGGTGGCAGGGAATAGACAGCCCCAGCATTTT. As protein: CSARVAGNRQPQHF.

Only a few counts were recorded for this clonotype. The V call is TRBV9, the J call TRBJ1-2; 7 positions agree with TRBD1. V was pared by 6 bases and J by 5 bases, with 13 bases of the junction left unmatched. The CDR3 covers 15 residues. Germline V gives CDR1 SGDLS, CDR2 YYNGEE. The CDR3 coding sequence is TGTGCCAGCACCCTCTCCGAGGGGGCGAGGTATGGCTACACCTTC. Its translation: CASTLSEGARYGYTF. The whole variable domain, remainder taken from reference TRBV9 and TRBJ1-2, is DSGVTQTPKHLITATGQRVTLRCSPRSGDLSVYWYQQSLDQGLQFLIQYYNGEERAKGNILERFSAQQFPDLHSELNLSSLELGDSALYFCASTLSEGARYGYTFGSGTRLTVV.

This clonotype occurred many times. The rearrangement links TRBV6-5 to TRBJ2-3; the match to TRBD2 covers 7 bases. Per germline, CDR1 MNHEY and CDR2 SVGAGI. CDR3 length: 15 amino acids. V dropped 4 bases and J dropped 2; count of bases not matched to a gene: 6. The CDR3 DNA is TGTGCCAGCAGTTCCGCCGGGACTACCACAGATACGCAGTATTTT. It yields the protein CASSSAGTTTDTQYF.

This clonotype has ten or more counts. The genes are TRBV12-3 or TRBV12-4 and TRBJ1-3; tentatively, D is TRBD1 (5 bases). Trimming shortened V by 6 bases and J by 0 bases, and 12 bases separated the two germline ends. The CDR3 spans 15 residues. The CDR3 region has the DNA TGTGCCAGCAGGTCAGGGATCCCCTCTGGAAACACCATATATTTT. The encoded protein is CASRSGIPSGNTIYF.

In this sample, this clonotype turned up many times. The J gene is TRBJ1-2, the V gene TRBV14; D is ambiguous. This CDR3 has 12 residues. Germline assignment: CDR1 SGHDN and CDR2 FVKESK. V lost 3 bases, J lost 9 bases, and 11 bases lay in between. CDR3: CASSHWARRYTF. CDR3 nucleotides: TGTGCCAGCAGCCATTGGGCTCGACGCTACACCTTC.

In its sample, this clonotype was seen many times. The chain employs TRBV20-1 and TRBJ2-3, with D possibly being TRBD1 or TRBD2 (6 bases each). Trimming took 1 base from V and 6 from J, leaving 14 bases between them. CDR1 and CDR2 from the germline V gene are DFQATT and SNEGSKA (reference sequence). The length of the CDR3 is 14 residues. CDR3 nucleotide sequence: TGCAGTGCTAGAGCCTTGCGGGACATGGATACGCAGTATTTT. Amino acids: CSARALRDMDTQYF.

In its sample, this clonotype was seen many times. The rearrangement joins TRBV12-3 or TRBV12-4 to TRBJ2-7, with 7 nucleotides matching TRBD1. Unmatched junction bases numbered 7, after V lost 3 bases and J lost 5 bases. The CDR3 has 14 amino acids. This chain's CDR3 is CASSFWDRPDEQYF. CDR3 nucleotide sequence: TGTGCCAGCAGTTTTTGGGACAGACCCGACGAGCAGTACTTC.

This clonotype occurred many times. The chain joins TRBV7-3 to TRBJ2-2; TRBD2 might be the D (8 bases). Germline V gene data show CDR1 as SGHTA and CDR2 as FQGTGA. The CDR3 has 17 amino acids. The V end was cut by 5 bases, the J end by 5 bases, with 21 bases between. The CDR3 bases are TGTGCCAGCAGCCAGTCAGGGGGGACTAGACCGACCGGGGAGCTGTTTTTT. Its protein product is CASSQSGGTRPTGELFF.

This clonotype was seen at least ten times. The V gene is TRBV27, the J gene TRBJ2-7, with D possibly TRBD1 on 6 matching bases. V lost 3 bases and J lost 2, with 14 bases in between. This CDR3 is 15 amino acids long. Germline CDR1 MNHEY, CDR2 SMNVEV (reference sequence). The CDR3 reads CASSFSPGHAYEQYF. CDR3 sequence (DNA): TGTGCCAGCAGTTTCTCTCCGGGACACGCCTACGAGCAGTACTTC.

The chain employs TRBV3-1 and TRBJ1-1, with D possibly being TRBD1 (5 bases). The CDR3 has 13 residues. V was pared by 1 base and J by 7 bases, with 10 bases between. Germline CDR1 is LGHDT and CDR2 is YNNKEL (reference sequence). The CDR3 DNA follows: TGTGCCAGCAGCCAAGGTCCGGGGGGTGAAGCTTTCTTT. It is translated as CASSQGPGGEAFF.

This chain connects TRBV15 to TRBJ1-4; D uncertain. This CDR3 has 15 amino acids. V was cut by 0 bases and J by 3 bases, with 8 bases left in between. Per germline, CDR1 LNHNV and CDR2 YYDKDF (reference sequence). The CDR3 DNA reads TGTGCCACCAGCAGAGACAGGATTGCTAATGAAAAACTGTTTTTT. Amino acid sequence: CATSRDRIANEKLFF.

This clonotype has more than one count but fewer than ten. An end of the junction does not agree with germline; a read error may underlie this. The genes are TRBV10-3 and TRBJ1-1, with D tentatively TRBD1 (5 bases). CDR1 is ENHRY, CDR2 SYGVKD, per germline. This CDR3 has 17 residues. Here the CDR3 DNA reads TGTGCCATCAGTGAGTCGACTCTCCGGGACGTAGGCAGGGAAGCCTTCTTT. Translation: CAISESTLRDVGREAFF.

V and J are TRBV7-3 and TRBJ2-1; weak D call: TRBD2 (7 bases). The germline gives CDR1 SGHTA, CDR2 FQGTGA. The CDR3 spans 19 residues. Deletions cut 3 bases from V and 3 bases from J, with 24 bases between. CDR3 region: CASSFPSGGGGSSYNEQFF. The CDR3 nucleotides read TGTGCCAGCAGCTTTCCATCGGGTGGGGGCGGGAGTAGCTACAATGAGCAGTTCTTC.

This clonotype was found many times. The rearrangement joins TRBV4-3 to TRBJ1-1; 9 bases map to TRBD1. The CDR3 loop spans 15 amino acids. In germline, CDR1 is LGHNA, CDR2 YSLEER. V was pared by 4 bases and J by 5 bases, with 8 bases of the junction left unmatched. The CDR3 protein is CASSLTGQGGTEAFF. The CDR3 DNA reads TGCGCCAGCAGCCTCACGGGACAGGGAGGAACTGAAGCTTTCTTT.

The chain employs TRBV20-1 and TRBJ1-3; 9 nucleotides agree with TRBD1. This CDR3 spans 16 amino acids. Germline CDR1 reads DFQATT; CDR2 reads SNEGSKA (reference sequence). V trimming: 4 bases; J trimming: 2 bases; junction bases outside the gene matches: 9. The CDR3: CSATGQGIEAGNTIYF. CDR3 nucleotides: TGCAGTGCTACAGGACAGGGGATCGAGGCTGGAAACACCATATATTTT.

This clonotype was counted ten times or more. The chain combines TRBV5-1 with TRBJ2-3; 9 bases are a match to TRBD1. Trimming removed 4 bases from V and 3 bases from J; junction bases left unmatched: 3. This CDR3 comprises 14 residues. Germline assignment: CDR1 SGHRS and CDR2 YFSETQ. This CDR3 is CASSGDRETDTQYF. The CDR3 nucleotides read TGCGCCAGCAGCGGGGACAGGGAGACAGATACGCAGTATTTT. Together with reference TRBV5-1 and TRBJ2-3, the CDR3 gives the full variable domain: KAGVTQTPRYLIKTRGQQVTLSCSPISGHRSVSWYQQTPGQGLQFLFEYFSETQRNKGNFPGRFSGRQFSNSRSEMNVSTLELGDSALYLCASSGDRETDTQYFGPGTRLTVL.

This clonotype was seen more than once but under ten times. This sequence joins TRBV5-1 and TRBJ2-5; TRBD2 might be the D (6 bases). The germline CDR1 and CDR2 sequences are SGHRS and YFSETQ. This CDR3 is built from 13 residues. Trimming took 4 bases from V and 1 from J, leaving 8 bases between them. For the CDR3, the DNA is TGCGCCAGCAGCAAGACTAGCCAAGAGACCCAGTACTTC. It yields the protein CASSKTSQETQYF.

In this sample, this clonotype turned up many times. The gene calls are TRBV7-3 and TRBJ2-7, with D tentatively TRBD1 or TRBD2 (5 bases each). The CDR3 has 13 amino acids. V was shortened by 2 bases and J by 6 bases, with 11 bases between the two germline ends. The germline V gene encodes CDR1 SGHTA and CDR2 FQGTGA. The CDR3 nucleotides are TGTGCCAGCAGCTTATATGGGACCCTCGAGCAGTACTTC. Its translation: CASSLYGTLEQYF.

This clonotype was counted ten times or more. The chain links TRBV5-1 to TRBJ1-1; no reliable D call. The germline gives CDR1 SGHRS, CDR2 YFSETQ. Trimming took off 7 bases at V and 3 bases at J, with 19 bases between the two ends. The CDR3 spans 15 residues. CDR3 sequence reads: CASCERAPEDTEAFF. In nucleotides, the CDR3 is TGCGCCAGCTGTGAAAGGGCTCCTGAGGACACTGAAGCTTTCTTT.

There are many counts of this clonotype. The chain employs TRBV5-1 and TRBJ1-2; D is unresolved. CDR3 size: 14 residues. Trimming removed 2 bases from V and 2 bases from J, with 10 bases in between. The germline V gene encodes CDR1 SGHRS and CDR2 YFSETQ. The CDR3 nucleotides are TGCGCCAGCAGCTTCATTGCCGGAAACTATGGCTACACCTTC. This codes for CASSFIAGNYGYTF.

Ten or more counts support this clonotype. J is TRBJ2-1 and V is TRBV27; TRBD2 might be the D (6 bases). V lost 3 bases and J 8 bases, leaving 11 bases between the germline ends. This CDR3 has 13 amino acids. The germline CDR1 and CDR2 sequences are MNHEY and SMNVEV (reference sequence). CDR3 protein: CASSLSGDYEQFF. DNA of the CDR3: TGTGCCAGCAGTTTGAGTGGGGACTATGAGCAGTTCTTC.

On this clonotype itself: Germline is not matched at one junction end, which may reflect a read error. The chain combines TRBV20-1 with TRBJ2-7, with TRBD1 matching 8 bases. Per germline, CDR1 DFQATT and CDR2 SNEGSKA (reference sequence). The CDR3 has 13 residues. As DNA, the CDR3 is TGCGGTGCTAGAGACAGGGGCTCCTACGAGCAGTACTTC. It codes for CGARDRGSYEQYF.

This clonotype showed up many times. CDR3 nucleotides: TGTGCCAGCAGTTATTGGGGCGGCTACAATGAGCAGTTCTTC. This translates into CASSYWGGYNEQFF. The genes are TRBV12-3 or TRBV12-4 and TRBJ2-1; a weak D match, TRBD1 (5 bases). Trimming removed 4 bases from V and 3 bases from J, with 10 bases in between. CDR3 length equals 14 residues.